This paragraph reports one TCR beta chain. The V and J ends lost 2 bases and 4 bases, in that order; junction bases with no gene match: 5. Looked up from germline, CDR1 is MNHEY and CDR2 is SVGAGI. The CDR3 has 14 residues. This sample is part of a study of blood T cell repertoires in COVID-19. Only in-frame clones appear in the TCRdb table, and some are missing; sequencing was by immunoSEQ multiplex PCR. The sample yields 110,000 or so clones, approximately 85% seen once. Specimen: peripheral blood. This clonotype was obtained from a man between 35 and 55 years old with acute or convalescent COVID-19. The gene calls are TRBV6-5 and TRBJ2-7; 7 bases line up with TRBD1. The CDR3 protein is CASSYGQDYYEQYF. The CDR3 DNA reads TGTGCCAGCAGTTACGGACAGGATTATTACGAGCAGTACTTC.